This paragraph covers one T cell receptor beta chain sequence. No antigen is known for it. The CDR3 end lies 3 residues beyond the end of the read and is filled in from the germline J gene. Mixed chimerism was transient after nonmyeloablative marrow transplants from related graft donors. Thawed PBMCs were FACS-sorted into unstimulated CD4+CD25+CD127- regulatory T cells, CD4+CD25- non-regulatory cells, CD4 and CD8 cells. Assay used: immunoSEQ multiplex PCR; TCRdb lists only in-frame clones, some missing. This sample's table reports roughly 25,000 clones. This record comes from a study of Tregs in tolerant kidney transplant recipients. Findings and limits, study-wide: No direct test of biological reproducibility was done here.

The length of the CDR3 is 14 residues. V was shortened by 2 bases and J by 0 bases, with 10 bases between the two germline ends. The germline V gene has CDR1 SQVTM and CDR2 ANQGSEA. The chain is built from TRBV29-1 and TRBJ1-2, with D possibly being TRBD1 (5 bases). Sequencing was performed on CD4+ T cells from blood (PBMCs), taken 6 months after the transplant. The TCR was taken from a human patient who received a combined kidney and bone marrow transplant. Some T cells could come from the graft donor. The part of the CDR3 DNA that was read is TGCAGCGTTGAAAACAGGCTAGCTAACTATGGC. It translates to CSVENRLANYG. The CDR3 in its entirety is CSVENRLANYGYTF.